This TCR beta chain was captured in a study of shared clonotypes between healthy human individuals. The healthy adult donors were HIV-negative and reported no recent acute infections or vaccinations. An approximately 200 ng quantity of DNA, tens of thousands of T cell genomes, went into the sorted-subset replicate PCRs. Method: immunoSEQ multiplex PCR; TCRdb's copy keeps in-frame clones and lacks some. The sample contains around 600,000 clones, roughly 97% of which appear only once. The CDR3 consists of 16 residues. V trimming: 6 bases; J trimming: 2 bases; junction bases outside the gene matches: 7. Germline V gives CDR1 MNHNY, CDR2 SVGAGI (reference sequence).

The rearrangement uses TRBV6-6 and TRBJ2-5; 12 positions agree with TRBD2. The source of this sequence is a woman in her thirties in good health. The sample comprised naive CD4+ T cells sorted from blood. This sample's subset: CD45RA+ positively selected. The CDR3 spells CASRERLAGVQETQYF. In DNA, the CDR3 is TGTGCCAGCAGAGAAAGACTAGCGGGAGTTCAAGAGACCCAGTACTTC.